A single T cell receptor beta chain is shown here with its context. Its ends do not fully match the called genes, so a read error is possible. Libraries were prepared by immunoSEQ multiplex PCR; TCRdb keeps only in-frame clonotypes and omits some of them. This sample has over 350,000 clones; 85% to 95% occur once, and the top ten carry 0.015% to 0.02%. The data derive from a study of shared T cell receptors in the human thymus. From germline, CDR1 is MRHNA and CDR2 SNTAGT. This CDR3 region has 17 residues. Sequenced sample: thymocytes. V is TRBV6-4 and J is TRBJ2-5; 9 bases fit TRBD1. This clonotype originated in a human donor. The CDR3: CASSDYARTGGRETQYF. The CDR3 DNA follows: TGTGCCAGCAGCGACTATGCCAGAACAGGGGGCAGGGAGACCCAGTACTTC.